These T cell receptor beta chains were read from a single sample in a study of cytomegalovirus exposure and HLA in healthy donors. TCRdb's table, derived via immunoSEQ multiplex PCR, lists solely in-frame clones and lacks some. The sample shows some 260,000 clones, approximately 84% of them seen only once. Sequencing used PBMCs. The receptors derive from a man younger than 30 in good health and CMV-seropositive. The CDR3 runs from the conserved cysteine through the conserved F or W. D genes are given only for firm matches. Expanded clones get a size class; other rows say once, few or many, or leave the size out.

j_gene	d_gene	abundance	v_gene	CDR3nt	CDR3aa
TRBJ2-7	TRBD2	NA	TRBV5-1	TGCGCCAGCAGCTTGACGGCGGGAGGGGACTACGAGCAGTACTTC	CASSLTAGGDYEQYF
TRBJ2-3	NA	NA	TRBV6-1	TGTGCCAGCAGTAAGACGGCTCCGACCACAGATACGCAGTATTTT	CASSKTAPTTDTQYF
TRBJ2-2	TRBD2	few	TRBV10-1	TGCGCCAGCAGCCTTAGAGGTAGCGGGACCGGGGAGCTGTTTTTT	CASSLRGSGTGELFF
TRBJ1-5	TRBD1	NA	TRBV10-3	TGTGCCACTCGGACAGGCTTAAGCAATCAGCCCCAGCATTTT	CATRTGLSNQPQHF
TRBJ1-2	NA	NA	TRBV29-1	TGCAGCGTTGAAGAGGACACTTTAAACTATGGCTACACCTTC	CSVEEDTLNYGYTF
TRBJ1-1	NA	NA	TRBV28	TGTGCCAGCAGCCCGGGATCTTTACACTCCCTCGCTTTCTTT	CASSPGSLHSLAFF
TRBJ2-3	NA	NA	TRBV25-1	TGTGCCAGCAGTGAACTCGACAGAGACACAGATACGCAGTATTTT	CASSELDRDTDTQYF
TRBJ2-7	NA	NA	TRBV5-1	TGCGCCAGCAGCTTGGAGGCGGCAACCTACGAGCAGTACTTC	CASSLEAATYEQYF
TRBJ2-7	TRBD1	NA	TRBV4-2	TGTGCCAGCAGCCAAGATCCTCCGACAGGGGCATCCTACGAGCAGTACTTC	CASSQDPPTGASYEQYF
TRBJ2-1	TRBD1	once	TRBV18	TGTGCCAGCTCATTGCTCCCGGGACAGGGTTTTGAGCAGTTCTTC	CASSLLPGQGFEQFF
TRBJ1-5	TRBD1	NA	TRBV6-6	TGTGCCAGCAGTTATCCGGGACAGGACTTCAACCAGCCCCAGCATTTT	CASSYPGQDFNQPQHF
TRBJ2-6	TRBD2	NA	TRBV5-1	TGCGCCAGCAGTCCGGGCGGGGGGCAAGGGGCCAACGTCCTGACTTTC	CASSPGGGQGANVLTF
TRBJ1-2	NA	NA	TRBV5-1	TGCGCCAGCAGCTTAGGGGGGCACTATGGCTACACCTTC	CASSLGGHYGYTF
TRBJ2-3	NA	NA	TRBV15	TGTGCCACCAGCAGAGATATATACACAGATACGCAGTATTTT	CATSRDIYTDTQYF
TRBJ2-7	TRBD1	once	TRBV5-4	TGTGCCAGCAGCTTGGCCCCAACAGGGGGTACCTACGAGCAGTACTTC	CASSLAPTGGTYEQYF
TRBJ2-2	NA	NA	TRBV25-1	TGTGCCAGCAGTGAACCCTACCGGGGCGGGGAGCTGTTTTTT	CASSEPYRGGELFF
TRBJ1-3	NA	NA	TRBV6-5	TGTGCCAGCAGTTACACTTCCGGGAACTCTGGAAACACCATATATTTT	CASSYTSGNSGNTIYF
TRBJ1-1	TRBD1	few	TRBV5-1	TGCGCCAGCATAGGGCAGGGGGCCCCTGCGAAAGCTTTCTTT	CASIGQGAPAKAFF
TRBJ1-4	NA	NA	TRBV9	TGTGCCAGCAGCGTAGGGGGGTGGATTAATGAAAAACTGTTTTTT	CASSVGGWINEKLFF
TRBJ2-7	TRBD2	NA	TRBV10-2	TGCGCCAGCAGGTCACGGGAGGCCCTCTACGAGCAGTACTTC	CASRSREALYEQYF
TRBJ2-7	TRBD1	NA	TRBV30	TGTGCCTGGGACAGGGACTCCTACGAGCAGTACTTC	CAWDRDSYEQYF
TRBJ1-5	NA	NA	TRBV19	TGTGCCAGTATCCGGAGGGGGTATGACAATCAGCCCCAGCATTTT	CASIRRGYDNQPQHF
TRBJ1-4	NA	NA	TRBV5-1	TGCGCCAGCAGCTATGGGGGCACTAATGAAAAACTGTTTTTT	CASSYGGTNEKLFF
TRBJ2-3	TRBD1	NA	TRBV5-4	TGTGCCAGCTCCTCGGGACAGGGGGAGAGCGCAGATACGCAGTATTTT	CASSSGQGESADTQYF
TRBJ2-3	NA	NA	TRBV29-1	TGCAGCGTTGACCCCAGGGGCACAGATACGCAGTATTTT	CSVDPRGTDTQYF
TRBJ1-2	NA	NA	TRBV7-9	TGTGCCAGCAGCTTAGTACAGGCTCCATATGGCTACACCTTC	CASSLVQAPYGYTF
TRBJ2-5	TRBD1	NA	TRBV7-9	TGTGCCAGCAGCCTCCACGGACAGGGGGAGACCCAGTACTTC	CASSLHGQGETQYF
TRBJ2-1	TRBD2	NA	TRBV19	TGTGCCAGTAGTAAGGGGACTATCGTCGTCCCGTACAATGAGCAGTTCTTC	CASSKGTIVVPYNEQFF
TRBJ2-4	NA	NA	TRBV2	TGTGCCAGCAGCGACTCAGATATAGCCAAAAACATTCAGTACTTC	CASSDSDIAKNIQYF
TRBJ2-1	NA	NA	TRBV7-9	TGTGCCAGCAGCTTACAGGATGAGCAGTTCTTC	CASSLQDEQFF
TRBJ2-5	TRBD2	once	TRBV27	TGTGCCAGCGGGGACTCTAGCGGGATATATCCCCAGTACTTC	CASGDSSGIYPQYF
TRBJ2-7	NA	NA	TRBV6-1	TGTGCCAGCAAGGGGCAGGGCAGGTACGAGCAGTACTTC	CASKGQGRYEQYF
TRBJ1-5	NA	NA	TRBV28	TGTGCCACCTTTTCCTTTACCTCGCGACAGCCCCAGCATTTT	CATFSFTSRQPQHF
TRBJ1-1	TRBD1	NA	TRBV5-1	TGCGCCAGCAGCTGGCAGGGGGGGAAGAACACTGAAGCTTTCTTT	CASSWQGGKNTEAFF
TRBJ1-5	NA	NA	TRBV12-2	TGTGCAAGTCTCATACAGGAGAATCAGCCCCAGCATTTT	CASLIQENQPQHF
TRBJ2-2	NA	NA	TRBV30	TGTGCCTGGGAGGGTCATGGCCGGAGGAGGGGTACCGGGGAGCTGTTTTTT	CAWEGHGRRRGTGELFF
TRBJ1-1	NA	NA	TRBV10-3	TGTGCCATCAGCTCCCCTACACTCGGACAAAACACTGAAGCTTTCTTT	CAISSPTLGQNTEAFF
TRBJ1-5	NA	NA	TRBV19	TGTGCCAGCAAAAGGGAGATTTGGGGCAATCAGCCCCAGCATTTT	CASKREIWGNQPQHF
TRBJ1-2	TRBD1	NA	TRBV6-6	TGTGCCAGCAGCCCTGGACAGGGGAAAACCTTC	CASSPGQGKTF
TRBJ1-5	NA	NA	TRBV6-1	TGTGCCAGCAGTGAAGGCTCGGACTCAGGGTCAGGACAGCCCCAGCATTTT	CASSEGSDSGSGQPQHF
TRBJ2-1	TRBD2	once	TRBV7-2	TGTGCCAGCAGCCGACGGGCGGGAGAGGGAAATGAGCAGTTCTTC	CASSRRAGEGNEQFF
TRBJ2-1	TRBD2	NA	TRBV11-3	TGTGCCAGCAGCTTAGGGACCGGGACTAACAATGAGCAGTTCTTC	CASSLGTGTNNEQFF
TRBJ2-7	NA	NA	TRBV16	TGTGCCAGCAGCCTCATAGGGTCAAAAGTTATCTACGAGCAGTACTTC	CASSLIGSKVIYEQYF
TRBJ2-7	NA	once	TRBV6-1	TGTGCCAGCAGTGAAATGGGGGCCAGGGACCTCGAGCAGTACTTC	CASSEMGARDLEQYF
TRBJ2-7	NA	once	TRBV27	TGTGCCAGCAGTTTAGGCAGGGCATACGAGCAGTACTTC	CASSLGRAYEQYF
TRBJ2-1	NA	NA	TRBV5-1	TGCGCCAGCAGCTCCGGACAGAGCTCCTACAATGAGCAGTTCTTC	CASSSGQSSYNEQFF
TRBJ2-7	TRBD1	once	TRBV5-1	TGCGCCAGCACTCGGACCGGGACAGGGGCCTCCTACGAGCAGTACTTC	CASTRTGTGASYEQYF
TRBJ2-7	NA	NA	TRBV27	TGTGCCAGCAGTTTATCGGGCAGCTTCGACGACGAGCAGTACTTC	CASSLSGSFDDEQYF
TRBJ1-2	TRBD1	few	TRBV9	TGTGCCAGCAGCGTCGGGACAGACATCTATGGCTACACCTTC	CASSVGTDIYGYTF
TRBJ1-2	NA	NA	TRBV4-2	TGTGCCAGCAGCCAAGATATCGGGGTTGAGCATGGCTACACCTTC	CASSQDIGVEHGYTF
TRBJ2-3	TRBD1	NA	TRBV14	TGTGCCAGCAGCCTGGACAGGGATCGAGATACGCAGTATTTT	CASSLDRDRDTQYF
TRBJ2-1	NA	NA	TRBV9	TGTGCCAGCAGCGTAGCGACCGTCGGGGACGAGCAGTTCTTC	CASSVATVGDEQFF
TRBJ1-1	NA	once	TRBV2	TGTGCCAGCAGAATTATGGGCCAATTTACTGAAGCTTTCTTT	CASRIMGQFTEAFF
TRBJ2-7	NA	NA	TRBV6-1	TGTGCCAGCAGTGAAGCGCCAGGGGAGGGTGAGCAGTACTTC	CASSEAPGEGEQYF